This TCR beta chain was identified in a study of blood T cell repertoires in COVID-19. The CDR3 is made up of 13 amino acids. Germline V CDR1 and CDR2: MNHEY, SVGAGI. V lost 6 bases and J 4 bases, leaving 10 bases between the germline ends. In the authors' methods: Cell counts per sample came from amplifying reference gene primers. TCRdb's table, derived via immunoSEQ multiplex PCR, lists solely in-frame clones and lacks some. V and J calls and clone size come straight from that table; D and trimming were deduced from the DNA. Among around 390,000 clones listed, about 86% were seen once. Categorization into cohorts depended on clinical history that participants reported.

The V gene is TRBV6-5, the J gene TRBJ2-1, with a weak D call TRBD2 (5 bases). The receptor was derived from a woman aged 45 to 65 who had recovered from COVID-19. The sequencing input was PBMCs or T cells enriched from blood (not recorded which). The CDR3 here is CASRGPGYNEQFF. As DNA, the CDR3 is TGTGCCAGCAGAGGGCCGGGGTACAATGAGCAGTTCTTC.